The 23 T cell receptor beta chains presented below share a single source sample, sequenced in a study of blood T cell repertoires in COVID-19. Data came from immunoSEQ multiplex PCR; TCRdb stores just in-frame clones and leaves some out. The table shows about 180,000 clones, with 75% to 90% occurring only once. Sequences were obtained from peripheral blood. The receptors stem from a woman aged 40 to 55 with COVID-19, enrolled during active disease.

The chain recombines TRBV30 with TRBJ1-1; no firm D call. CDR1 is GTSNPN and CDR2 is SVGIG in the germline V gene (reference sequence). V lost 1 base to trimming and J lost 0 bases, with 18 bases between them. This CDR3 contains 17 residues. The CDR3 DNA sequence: TGTGCCTGGAGTGCCGCCTTACCTCACGGTGTGAACACTGAAGCTTTCTTT. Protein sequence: CAWSAALPHGVNTEAFF.

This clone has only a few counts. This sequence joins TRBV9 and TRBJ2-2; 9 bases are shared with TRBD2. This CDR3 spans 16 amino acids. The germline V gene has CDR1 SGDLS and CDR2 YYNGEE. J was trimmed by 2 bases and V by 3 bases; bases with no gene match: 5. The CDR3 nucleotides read TGTGCCAGCAGCGCGACAGCGGGAGGCAACACCGGGGAGCTGTTTTTT. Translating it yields CASSATAGGNTGELFF.

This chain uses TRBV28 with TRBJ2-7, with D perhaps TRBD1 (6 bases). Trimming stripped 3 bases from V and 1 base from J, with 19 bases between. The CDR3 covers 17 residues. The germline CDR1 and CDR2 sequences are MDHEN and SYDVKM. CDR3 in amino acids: CASSFHLGQLGSYEQYF. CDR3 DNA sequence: TGTGCCAGCAGTTTTCACCTTGGACAGTTGGGGTCCTACGAGCAGTACTTC.

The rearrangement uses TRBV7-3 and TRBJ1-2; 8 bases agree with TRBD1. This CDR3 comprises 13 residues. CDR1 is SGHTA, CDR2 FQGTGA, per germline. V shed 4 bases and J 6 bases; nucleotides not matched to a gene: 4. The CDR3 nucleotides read TGTGCCAGCAGCTCATTGACAGGGGATGGCTACACCTTC. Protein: CASSSLTGDGYTF.

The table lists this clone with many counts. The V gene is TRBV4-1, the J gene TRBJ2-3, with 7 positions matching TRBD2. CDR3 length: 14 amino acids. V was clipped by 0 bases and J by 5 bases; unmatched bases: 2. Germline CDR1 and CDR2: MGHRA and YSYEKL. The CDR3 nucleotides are TGCGCCAGCAGCCAAGAGCGGGAGAAAGATACGCAGTATTTT. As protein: CASSQEREKDTQYF.

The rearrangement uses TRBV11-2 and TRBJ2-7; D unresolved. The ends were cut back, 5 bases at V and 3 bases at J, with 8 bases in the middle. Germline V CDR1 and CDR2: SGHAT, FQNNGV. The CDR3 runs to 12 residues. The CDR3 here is CASSLTRYEQYF. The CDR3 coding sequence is TGTGCCAGCAGCCTAACCCGCTACGAGCAGTACTTC.

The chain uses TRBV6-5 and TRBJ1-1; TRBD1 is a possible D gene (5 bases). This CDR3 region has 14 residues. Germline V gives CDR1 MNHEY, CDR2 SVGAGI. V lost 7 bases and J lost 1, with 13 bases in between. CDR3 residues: CASTSRGGNTEAFF. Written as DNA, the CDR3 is TGTGCCAGCACCTCCCGGGGGGGGAACACTGAAGCTTTCTTT.

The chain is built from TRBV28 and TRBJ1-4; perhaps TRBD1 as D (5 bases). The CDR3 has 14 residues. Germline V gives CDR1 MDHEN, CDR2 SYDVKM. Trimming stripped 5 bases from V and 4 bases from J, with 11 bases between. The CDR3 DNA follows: TGTGCCAGCAGTGCTGGGGGGGGTAATGAAAAACTGTTTTTT. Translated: CASSAGGGNEKLFF.

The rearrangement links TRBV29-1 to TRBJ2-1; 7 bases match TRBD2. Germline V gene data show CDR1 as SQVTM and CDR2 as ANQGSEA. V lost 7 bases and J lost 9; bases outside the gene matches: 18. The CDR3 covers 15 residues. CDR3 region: CSALLRGRRLGEQFF. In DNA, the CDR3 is TGCAGCGCCCTCCTGCGCGGGAGAAGGTTGGGTGAGCAGTTCTTC.

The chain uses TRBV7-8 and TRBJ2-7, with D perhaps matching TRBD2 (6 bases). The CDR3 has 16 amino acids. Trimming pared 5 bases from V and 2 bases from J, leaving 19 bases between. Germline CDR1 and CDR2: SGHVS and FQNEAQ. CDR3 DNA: TGTGCCAGCAGCGCCCGACCGGGAGTACGCCCCTACGAGCAGTACTTC. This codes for CASSARPGVRPYEQYF.

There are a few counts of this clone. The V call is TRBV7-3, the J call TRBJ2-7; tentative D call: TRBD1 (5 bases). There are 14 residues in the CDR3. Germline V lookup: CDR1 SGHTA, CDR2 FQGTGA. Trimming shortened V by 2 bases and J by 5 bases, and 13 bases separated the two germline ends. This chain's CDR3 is CASSLQGNLHEQYF. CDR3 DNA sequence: TGTGCCAGCAGCTTACAGGGCAACCTTCACGAGCAGTACTTC. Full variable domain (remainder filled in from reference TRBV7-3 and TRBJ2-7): GAGVSQTPSNKVTEKGKYVELRCDPISGHTALYWYRQSLGQGPEFLIYFQGTGAADDSGLPNDRFFAVRPEGSVSTLKIQRTERGDSAVYLCASSLQGNLHEQYFGPGTRLTVT.

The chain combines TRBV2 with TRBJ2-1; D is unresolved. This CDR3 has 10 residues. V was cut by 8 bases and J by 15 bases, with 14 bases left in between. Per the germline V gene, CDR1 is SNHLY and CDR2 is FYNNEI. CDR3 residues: CASVYLEPFF. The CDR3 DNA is TGTGCCAGCGTCTACCTAGAACCGTTCTTC.

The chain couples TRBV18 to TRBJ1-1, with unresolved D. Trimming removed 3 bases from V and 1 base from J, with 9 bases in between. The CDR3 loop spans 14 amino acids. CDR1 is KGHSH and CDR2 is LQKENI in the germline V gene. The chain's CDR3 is CASSPQARNTEAFF. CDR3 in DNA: TGTGCCAGCTCACCCCAGGCTCGGAACACTGAAGCTTTCTTT.

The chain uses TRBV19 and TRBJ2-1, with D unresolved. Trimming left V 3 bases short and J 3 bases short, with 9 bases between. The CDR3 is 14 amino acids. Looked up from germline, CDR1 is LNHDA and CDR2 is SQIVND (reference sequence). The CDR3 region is CASSIGVDYNEQFF. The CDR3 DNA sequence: TGTGCCAGTAGTATCGGAGTAGACTACAATGAGCAGTTCTTC.

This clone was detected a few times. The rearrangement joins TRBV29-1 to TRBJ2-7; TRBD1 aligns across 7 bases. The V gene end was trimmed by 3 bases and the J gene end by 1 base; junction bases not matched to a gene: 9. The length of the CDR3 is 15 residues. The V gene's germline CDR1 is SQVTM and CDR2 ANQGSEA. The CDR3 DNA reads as TGCAGCGTTGAGTACGGACAGGCGACTTCCTACGAGCAGTACTTC. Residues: CSVEYGQATSYEQYF.

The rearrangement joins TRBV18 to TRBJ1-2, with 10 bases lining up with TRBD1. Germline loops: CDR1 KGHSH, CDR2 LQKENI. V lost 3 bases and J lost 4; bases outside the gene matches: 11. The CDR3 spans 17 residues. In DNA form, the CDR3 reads TGTGCCAGCTCACCTCCAAGACAGGGGGCGTTTGGCTATGGCTACACCTTC. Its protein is CASSPPRQGAFGYGYTF. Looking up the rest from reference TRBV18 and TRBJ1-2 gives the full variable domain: NAGVMQNPRHLVRRRGQEARLRCSPMKGHSHVYWYRQLPEEGLKFMVYLQKENIIDESGMPKERFSAEFPKEGPSILRIQQVVRGDSAAYFCASSPPRQGAFGYGYTFGSGTRLTVV.

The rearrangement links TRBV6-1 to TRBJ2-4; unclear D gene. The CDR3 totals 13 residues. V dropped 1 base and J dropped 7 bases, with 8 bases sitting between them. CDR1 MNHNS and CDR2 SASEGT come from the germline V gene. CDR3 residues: CASSEGGVNIQYF. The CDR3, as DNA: TGTGCCAGCAGTGAAGGTGGAGTCAACATTCAGTACTTC.

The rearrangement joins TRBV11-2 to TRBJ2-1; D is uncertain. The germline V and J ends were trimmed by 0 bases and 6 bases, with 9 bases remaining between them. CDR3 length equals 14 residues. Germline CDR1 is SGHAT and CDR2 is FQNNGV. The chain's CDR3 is CASSLDRPGNEQFF. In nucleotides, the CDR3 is TGTGCCAGCAGCTTAGATCGACCGGGCAATGAGCAGTTCTTC.

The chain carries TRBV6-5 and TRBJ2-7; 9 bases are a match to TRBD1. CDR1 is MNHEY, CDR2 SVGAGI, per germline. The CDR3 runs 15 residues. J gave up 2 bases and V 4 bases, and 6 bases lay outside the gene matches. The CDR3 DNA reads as TGTGCCAGCAGTTCACAGGGGGCGCCGACCTACGAGCAGTACTTC. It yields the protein CASSSQGAPTYEQYF.

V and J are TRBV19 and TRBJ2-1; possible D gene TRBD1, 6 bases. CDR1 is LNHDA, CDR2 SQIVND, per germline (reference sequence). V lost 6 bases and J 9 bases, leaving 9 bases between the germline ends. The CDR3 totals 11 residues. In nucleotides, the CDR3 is TGTGCCAGTAGGATACAGGGTGAGCAGTTCTTC. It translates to CASRIQGEQFF.

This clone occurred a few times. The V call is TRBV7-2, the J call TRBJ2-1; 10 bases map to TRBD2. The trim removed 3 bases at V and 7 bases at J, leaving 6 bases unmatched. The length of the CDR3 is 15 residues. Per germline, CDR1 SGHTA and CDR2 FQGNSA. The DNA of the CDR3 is TGTGCCAGCAGCTTCTCCCTAGCGGGAGTTAATGAGCAGTTCTTC. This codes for CASSFSLAGVNEQFF.

The CDR3 nucleotides read TGTGCCAGCAGTTTAAGGCAGGGGACCTCCTACAATGAGCAGTTCTTC. Translation gives CASSLRQGTSYNEQFF. The rearrangement links TRBV27 to TRBJ2-1; TRBD1 might be the D (6 bases). Trimming shortened V by 2 bases and J by 0 bases, and 11 bases separated the two germline ends. Germline assignment: CDR1 MNHEY and CDR2 SMNVEV (reference sequence). The CDR3 runs 16 residues.

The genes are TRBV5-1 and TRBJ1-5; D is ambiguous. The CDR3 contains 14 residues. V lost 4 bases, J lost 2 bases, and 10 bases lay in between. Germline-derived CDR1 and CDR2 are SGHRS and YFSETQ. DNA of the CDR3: TGCGCCAGCAGCCCACGGGGTGGCAATCAGCCCCAGCATTTT. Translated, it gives CASSPRGGNQPQHF.